These 10 T cell receptor beta chains originate from one sample sequenced in a study of T-cell memory formation after mild COVID-19. Via MiXCR, TCRdb re-called the 5' RACE reads, giving one row per CDR3 protein. The sample has 430,000 or so distinct CDR3 sequences, roughly 23% seen once. Sequenced sample: PBMCs or a T cell subset sorted from them (not recorded which). The receptors originated from an adult woman who had mild COVID-19 (a few samples of this study predate the infection). Cell type and time point are not known.

This sequence joins TRBV18 and TRBJ2-7, with D possibly matching TRBD2 (5 bases). V lost 2 bases and J lost 2, with 10 bases in between. Germline CDR1 KGHSH, CDR2 LQKENI. The CDR3 is 14 residues long. The CDR3 spells CASSPAGFPYEQYF. The CDR3 bases are TGTGCCAGCTCACCAGCGGGTTTTCCCTACGAGCAGTACTTC.

J is TRBJ1-2 and V is TRBV5-8, with 9 positions matching TRBD1. CDR1 is SGHTS and CDR2 is YDEGEE in the germline V gene. The CDR3 covers 13 residues. V shed 4 bases, J shed 8 bases, and the junction held 6 bases outside the gene matches. CDR3 in amino acids: CASSNRGPAGYTF. The CDR3, as DNA: TGTGCCAGCAGCAACAGGGGGCCAGCGGGCTACACCTTC.

This sequence joins TRBV4-3 and TRBJ2-7; D is undetermined. Trimming took off 1 base at V and 3 bases at J, with 13 bases between the two ends. CDR1 is LGHNA, CDR2 YSLEER, per germline. The CDR3 runs to 15 residues. CDR3 region: CASSQARSSYYEQYF. The CDR3 bases are TGCGCCAGCAGCCAAGCCCGGAGTAGCTACTACGAGCAGTACTTC.

This sequence joins TRBV21-1 and TRBJ2-3; TRBD2, the table's D call, lacks a check against the DNA. TRBV21-1 counts as a pseudogene. The CDR3 has 15 residues. In nucleotides, the CDR3 is TGTGCCAGCAGCAGCCGGACTAGCGGGTCAGGTACGCAGTATTTT. Its translation: CASSSRTSGSGTQYF.

This clonotype turned up a few times. The rearrangement uses TRBV7-9 and TRBJ1-3; 10 nucleotides line up with TRBD1. The germline V gene encodes CDR1 SEHNR and CDR2 FQNEAQ (reference sequence). The V gene end was trimmed by 2 bases and the J gene end by 2 bases; junction bases not matched to a gene: 3. The CDR3 contains 16 residues. CDR3 in amino acids: CASSLLGQGTGNTIYF. CDR3 DNA: TGTGCCAGCAGCTTACTGGGACAGGGGACTGGAAACACCATATATTTT.

The genes are TRBV15 and TRBJ1-3; D is unresolved. V gave up 3 bases and J gave up 0 bases, with 15 bases separating them. The CDR3 consists of 17 residues. In germline, CDR1 is LNHNV, CDR2 YYDKDF (reference sequence). CDR3 sequence reads: CATSRSERAGSGNTIYF. The CDR3 bases are TGTGCCACCAGCAGGTCCGAGCGTGCAGGCTCTGGAAACACCATATATTTT.

In this sample, this clonotype turned up a few times. This chain connects TRBV5-1 to TRBJ2-3; D may be TRBD2 (6 bases). Germline loops: CDR1 SGHRS, CDR2 YFSETQ. With 0 bases removed from V and 3 bases from J, the gap between germline ends came to 14 bases. The CDR3 is 16 residues long. The CDR3 sequence is CASSLDGGGATDTQYF. The CDR3 coding sequence is TGCGCCAGCAGCTTGGATGGGGGAGGCGCGACAGATACGCAGTATTTT.

This clonotype was recorded a few times. This rearrangement joins TRBV7-2 to TRBJ1-2; TRBD1 matches 7 bases. Germline CDR1 is SGHTA and CDR2 is FQGNSA. Germline trimming cut 3 bases from V and 13 bases from J; bases unmatched to any gene: 17. The CDR3 spans 15 residues. The CDR3 nucleotides read TGTGCCAGCAGCTTCAGGACAGGAGATCCTATGATGGTCACCTTC. This gives the protein CASSFRTGDPMMVTF. The variable domain in full, with the rest retrieved from reference TRBV7-2 and TRBJ1-2, is GAGVSQSPSNKVTEKGKDVELRCDPISGHTALYWYRQSLGQGLEFLIYFQGNSAPDKSGLPSDRFSAERTGGSVSTLTIQRTQQEDSAVYLCASSFRTGDPMMVTFGSGTRLTVV.

V is TRBV20-1 and J is TRBJ1-5; D gene ambiguous. This CDR3 spans 14 amino acids. V was cut by 3 bases and J by 4 bases, with 13 bases left in between. Germline assignment: CDR1 DFQATT and CDR2 SNEGSKA (reference sequence). CDR3 residues: CSARLRTDNQPQHF. CDR3 nucleotide sequence: TGCAGTGCTAGGCTTCGGACGGATAATCAGCCCCAGCATTTT.

This clonotype was detected only a few times. The genes are TRBV11-2 and TRBJ1-2; 7 bases agree with TRBD1. In germline, CDR1 is SGHAT, CDR2 FQNNGV. After removal of 5 bases from V and 6 bases from J, the junction contained 6 bases not matched to a gene. This CDR3 contains 13 residues. CDR3 residues: CASSLAGGDGYTF. Here the CDR3 DNA reads TGTGCCAGCAGCCTAGCAGGGGGAGATGGCTACACCTTC.